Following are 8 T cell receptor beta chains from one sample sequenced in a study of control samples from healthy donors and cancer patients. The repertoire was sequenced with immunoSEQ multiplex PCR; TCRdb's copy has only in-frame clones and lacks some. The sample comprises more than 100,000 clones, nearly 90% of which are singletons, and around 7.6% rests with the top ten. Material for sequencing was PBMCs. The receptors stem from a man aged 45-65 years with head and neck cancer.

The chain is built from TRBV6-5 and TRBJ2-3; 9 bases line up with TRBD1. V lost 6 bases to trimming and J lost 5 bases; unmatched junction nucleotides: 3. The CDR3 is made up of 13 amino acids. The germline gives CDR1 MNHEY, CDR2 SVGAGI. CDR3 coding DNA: TGTGCCAGCAGCGGACAGGGGCTAGATACGCAGTATTTT. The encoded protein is CASSGQGLDTQYF.

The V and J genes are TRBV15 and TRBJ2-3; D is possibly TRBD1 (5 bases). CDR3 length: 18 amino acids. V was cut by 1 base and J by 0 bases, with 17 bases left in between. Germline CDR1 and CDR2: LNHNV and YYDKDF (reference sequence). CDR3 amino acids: CATSRVGWGLYSTDTQYF. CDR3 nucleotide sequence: TGTGCCACCAGCAGAGTGGGATGGGGCCTGTATAGCACAGATACGCAGTATTTT.

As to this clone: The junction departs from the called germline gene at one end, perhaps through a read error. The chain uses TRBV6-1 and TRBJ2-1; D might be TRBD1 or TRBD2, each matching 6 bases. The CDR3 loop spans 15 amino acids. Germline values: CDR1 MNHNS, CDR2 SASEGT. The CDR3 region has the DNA TGTGCCAGCAGCGAAGGGGGGCCCTCCTACAATGAGCAGTTCTTC. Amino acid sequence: CASSEGGPSYNEQFF.

This chain's CDR3 is CASRGAGPGGATPDTQYF. Written as DNA, the CDR3 is TGTGCCAGCAGGGGGGCCGGCCCCGGCGGGGCGACCCCAGATACGCAGTATTTT. This rearrangement joins TRBV7-6 to TRBJ2-3; D could derive from TRBD1 or TRBD2 (6 bases each). Trimming removed 6 bases from V and 4 bases from J, with 26 bases in between. Germline V gene sequence: CDR1 SGHVS, CDR2 FNYEAQ. CDR3 length equals 18 residues. Variable domain in full (rest from reference TRBV7-6 and TRBJ2-3): GAGVSQSPRYKVTKRGQDVALRCDPISGHVSLYWYRQALGQGPEFLTYFNYEAQQDKSGLPNDRFSAERPEGSISTLTIQRTEQRDSAMYRCASRGAGPGGATPDTQYFGPGTRLTVL.

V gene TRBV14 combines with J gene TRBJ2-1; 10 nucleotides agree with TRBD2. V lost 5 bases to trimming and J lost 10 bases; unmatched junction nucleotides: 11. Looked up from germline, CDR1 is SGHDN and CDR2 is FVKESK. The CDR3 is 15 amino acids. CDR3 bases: TGTGCCAGCAGCGGTCATCTAGCGGGAGTAGGGGAGCAGTTCTTC. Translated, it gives CASSGHLAGVGEQFF.

Written as DNA, the CDR3 is TGTGCCAGCAGCGCCTACAGGGGAGGGACTGAAGCTTTCTTT. Encoded protein: CASSAYRGGTEAFF. J is TRBJ1-1 and V is TRBV6-6, with 7 nucleotides matching TRBD1. V trimming: 6 bases; J trimming: 5 bases; junction bases outside the gene matches: 9. The CDR3 runs to 14 residues. The germline CDR1 and CDR2 sequences are MNHNY and SVGAGI (reference sequence).

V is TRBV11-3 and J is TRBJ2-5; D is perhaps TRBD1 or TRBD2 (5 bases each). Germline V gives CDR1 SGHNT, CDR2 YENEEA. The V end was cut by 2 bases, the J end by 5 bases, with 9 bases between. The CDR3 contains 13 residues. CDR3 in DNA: TGTGCCAGCAGCTTATCTTGGGGGGAGACCCAGTACTTC. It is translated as CASSLSWGETQYF.

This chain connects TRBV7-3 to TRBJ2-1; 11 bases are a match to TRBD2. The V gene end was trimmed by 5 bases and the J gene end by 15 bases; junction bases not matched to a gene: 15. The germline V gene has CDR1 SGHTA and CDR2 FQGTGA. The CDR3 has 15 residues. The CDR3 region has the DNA TGTGCCAGCAGCCCGACTAGCGGGGAAGGGGGGAGCCTGTTCTTC. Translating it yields CASSPTSGEGGSLFF.